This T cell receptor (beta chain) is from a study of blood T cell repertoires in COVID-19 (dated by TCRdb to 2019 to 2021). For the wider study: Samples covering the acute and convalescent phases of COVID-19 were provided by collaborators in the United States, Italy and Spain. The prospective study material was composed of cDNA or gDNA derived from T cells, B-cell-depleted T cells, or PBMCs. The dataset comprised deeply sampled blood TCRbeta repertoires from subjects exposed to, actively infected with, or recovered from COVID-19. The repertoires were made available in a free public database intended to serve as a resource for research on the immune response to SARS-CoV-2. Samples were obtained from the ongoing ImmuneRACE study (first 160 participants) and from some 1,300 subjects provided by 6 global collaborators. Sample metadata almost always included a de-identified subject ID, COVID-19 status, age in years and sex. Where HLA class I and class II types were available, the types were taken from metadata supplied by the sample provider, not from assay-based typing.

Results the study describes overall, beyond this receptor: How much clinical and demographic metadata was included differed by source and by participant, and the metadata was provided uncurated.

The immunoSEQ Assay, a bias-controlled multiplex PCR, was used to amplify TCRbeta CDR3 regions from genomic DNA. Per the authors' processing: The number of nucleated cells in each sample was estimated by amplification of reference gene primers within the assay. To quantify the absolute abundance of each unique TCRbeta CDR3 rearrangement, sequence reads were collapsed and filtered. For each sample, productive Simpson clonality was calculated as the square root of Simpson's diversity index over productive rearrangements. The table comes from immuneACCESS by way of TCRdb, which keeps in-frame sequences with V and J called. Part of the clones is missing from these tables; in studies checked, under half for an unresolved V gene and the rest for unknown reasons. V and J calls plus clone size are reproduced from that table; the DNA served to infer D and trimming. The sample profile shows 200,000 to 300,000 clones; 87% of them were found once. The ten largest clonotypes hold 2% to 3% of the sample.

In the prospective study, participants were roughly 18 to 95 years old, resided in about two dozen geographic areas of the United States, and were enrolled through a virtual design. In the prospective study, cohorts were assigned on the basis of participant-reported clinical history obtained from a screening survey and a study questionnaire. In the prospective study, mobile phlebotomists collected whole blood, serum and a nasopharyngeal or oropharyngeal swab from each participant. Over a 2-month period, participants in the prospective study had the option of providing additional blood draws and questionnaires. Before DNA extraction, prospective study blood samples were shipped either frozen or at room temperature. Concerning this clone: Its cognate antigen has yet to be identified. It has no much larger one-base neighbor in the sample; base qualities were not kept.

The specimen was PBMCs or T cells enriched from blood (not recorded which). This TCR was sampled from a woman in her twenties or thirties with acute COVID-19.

The bases read TGTGCCAGCAGCCCCCCTTCGGGAGTAGAGAAACTGTTTTTT. The resulting protein is CASSPPSGVEKLFF. This receptor chain uses TRBV3-1 (or the pseudogene TRBV3-2) and TRBJ1-4; no confident D gene assignment can be made. In the germline V gene (reference sequence), CDR1 corresponds to LGHDT and CDR2 to YNNKEL. V and J lose 4 bases and 11 bases, and a span of 17 bases separates them. The CDR3 spans 14 residues, from the cysteine through the phenylalanine. Just CDR3 DNA is preserved here, 42 bases in frame from base 1.